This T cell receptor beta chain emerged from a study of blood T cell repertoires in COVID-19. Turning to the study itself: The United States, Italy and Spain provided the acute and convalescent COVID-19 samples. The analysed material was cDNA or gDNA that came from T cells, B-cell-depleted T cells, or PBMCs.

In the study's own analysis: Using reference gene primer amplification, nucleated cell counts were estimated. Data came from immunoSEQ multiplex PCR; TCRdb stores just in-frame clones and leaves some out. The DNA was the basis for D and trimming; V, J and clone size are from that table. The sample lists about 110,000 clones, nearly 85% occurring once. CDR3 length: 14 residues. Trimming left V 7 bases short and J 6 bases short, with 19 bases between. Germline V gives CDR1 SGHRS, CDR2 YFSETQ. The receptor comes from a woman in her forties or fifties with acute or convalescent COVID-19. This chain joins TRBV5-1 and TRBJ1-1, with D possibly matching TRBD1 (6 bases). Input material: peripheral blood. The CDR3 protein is CASRQTQGAAEAFF. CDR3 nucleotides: TGCGCCAGCCGACAGACACAGGGAGCCGCTGAAGCTTTCTTT.